One and the same sample provided the 12 T cell receptor beta chains below, sequenced in a study of hypomethylating agent response in myelodysplastic syndrome. Produced via immunoSEQ multiplex PCR; TCRdb's table is partial and in-frame only. The sample shows some 2,900 clones, 82% of them seen only once. Sequencing was performed on bone marrow, taken before or after starting hypomethylating agent treatment for myelodysplastic syndrome (not recorded which). Receptors originate from a human donor with myelodysplastic syndrome.

The J gene is TRBJ2-5, the V gene TRBV6-5, with 7 bases that match TRBD1. This CDR3 contains 13 residues. Germline CDR1 MNHEY, CDR2 SVGAGI. The V gene end was trimmed by 9 bases and the J gene end by 5 bases; junction bases not matched to a gene: 9. This CDR3 is CASTRPGQETQYF. CDR3 bases: TGTGCCAGTACAAGACCGGGACAGGAGACCCAGTACTTC.

This clone has more than one count but fewer than ten. V and J are TRBV4-2 and TRBJ1-2; 8 bases agree with TRBD1. The trim removed 0 bases at V and 5 bases at J, leaving 5 bases unmatched. The CDR3 sequence is 15 residues long. Germline V gene sequence: CDR1 LGHNA, CDR2 YNFKEQ. The CDR3 sequence is CASSQDRGLGYGYTF. In DNA, the CDR3 is TGTGCCAGCAGCCAAGACAGGGGGCTTGGGTATGGCTACACCTTC.

The genes are TRBV5-1 and TRBJ2-7; 8 positions match TRBD2. Germline V gene sequence: CDR1 SGHRS, CDR2 YFSETQ. This CDR3 is built from 16 residues. V gave up 1 base and J gave up 1 base; unmatched junction bases: 7. CDR3 region: CASSLTGGTPSYEQYF. The CDR3 bases are TGCGCCAGCAGCTTGACGGGGGGGACACCATCCTACGAGCAGTACTTC.

This chain joins TRBV19 and TRBJ2-7, with D uncertain. V was clipped by 3 bases and J by 9 bases, with 9 bases between them. This CDR3 comprises 11 residues. Germline V gives CDR1 LNHDA, CDR2 SQIVND (reference sequence). The CDR3 nucleotides read TGTGCCAGTAGTATGGGCGTGAGGCAGTACTTC. As protein: CASSMGVRQYF.

The genes are TRBV19 and TRBJ2-7; no definite D call. This CDR3 has 11 residues. The germline V gene encodes CDR1 LNHDA and CDR2 SQIVND (reference sequence). With 10 bases removed from V and 3 bases from J, the gap between germline ends came to 10 bases. CDR3 loop: CATRTGYEQYF. CDR3 DNA sequence: TGTGCCACCCGGACCGGCTACGAGCAGTACTTC.

This clone was seen a handful of times. The chain carries TRBV2 and TRBJ1-6, with 7 bases matching TRBD1. CDR1 is SNHLY and CDR2 is FYNNEI in the germline V gene. V lost 7 bases, J lost 7 bases, and 7 bases stayed unmatched. The CDR3 extends over 14 amino acids. The chain's CDR3 is CASITGQMNSPLHF. The CDR3 bases are TGTGCCAGCATCACGGGACAGATGAATTCACCCCTCCACTTT.

The table lists this clone with a count of one. The V and J genes are TRBV6-5 and TRBJ1-2; no clear D gene. V was pared by 4 bases and J by 4 bases, with 7 bases between. The CDR3 runs to 12 residues. Germline lookup yields CDR1 MNHEY and CDR2 SVGAGI. The CDR3 here is CASSSYLYGYTF. CDR3 DNA sequence: TGTGCCAGCAGTTCATACCTCTATGGCTACACCTTC.

V gene TRBV19 combines with J gene TRBJ1-5, with D unclear. There are 16 residues in the CDR3. The ends were cut back, 7 bases at V and 1 base at J, with 17 bases in the middle. CDR1 and CDR2 from the germline V gene are LNHDA and SQIVND (reference sequence). In DNA, the CDR3 is TGTGCCAGTACCCAAGCGGCTTTCCGGAGCAATCAGCCCCAGCATTTT. Translating it yields CASTQAAFRSNQPQHF.

A few counts support this clone. The chain carries TRBV7-2 and TRBJ2-7, with 7 bases identical to TRBD1. The CDR3 is 14 residues long. J gave up 2 bases and V 5 bases, and 6 bases lay outside the gene matches. The germline V gene has CDR1 SGHTA and CDR2 FQGNSA. The CDR3 here is CASSQGDSPYEQYF. CDR3 nucleotides: TGTGCCAGCAGCCAGGGGGACAGCCCCTACGAGCAGTACTTC.

The chain has TRBV29-1 and TRBJ1-1; 7 nucleotides match TRBD1. V trimming: 4 bases; J trimming: 1 base; junction bases outside the gene matches: 3. This CDR3 is built from 13 residues. CDR1 is SQVTM, CDR2 ANQGSEA, per germline. CDR3 amino acids: CSVARGRNTEAFF. CDR3 nucleotides: TGCAGCGTTGCAAGGGGGCGGAACACTGAAGCTTTCTTT.

This rearrangement joins TRBV19 to TRBJ2-2, with D unclear. The CDR3 totals 15 residues. CDR1 and CDR2 (germline): LNHDA, SQIVND (reference sequence). V lost 6 bases, J lost 4 bases, and 15 bases lay in between. CDR3 nucleotides: TGTGCCAGTAGGGTGGACGGTTCGGGCACCGGGGAGCTGTTTTTT. Translated: CASRVDGSGTGELFF.

The gene calls are TRBV7-8 and TRBJ1-2; 8 bases are shared with TRBD1. The germline CDR1 and CDR2 sequences are SGHVS and FQNEAQ. Trimming cost V 1 base and J 3 bases; bases outside gene matches: 7. The CDR3 consists of 16 residues. The DNA for the CDR3 is TGTGCCAGCAGCTTAGGGACAGGGCGGCAGGACTATGGCTACACCTTC. Translated, it gives CASSLGTGRQDYGYTF.